The subject of this entry is one TCR beta chain. These data originate in a study of control samples from healthy donors and cancer patients. Trimming removed 7 bases at V and 6 bases at J, with 12 bases between. There are 12 residues in the CDR3. Measured with immunoSEQ multiplex PCR; TCRdb has only the in-frame clones, and not every one. The sample records around 99,000 clones, roughly 91% being singletons. The J gene is TRBJ1-1, the V gene TRBV12-3 or TRBV12-4; D might be TRBD1 (6 bases). The sequenced material came from blood. This TCR was sampled from a woman aged 50 to 60 in good health. CDR3 amino acids: CASTGAMSEAFF. The CDR3 DNA follows: TGTGCCAGCACAGGGGCGATGTCTGAAGCTTTCTTT.